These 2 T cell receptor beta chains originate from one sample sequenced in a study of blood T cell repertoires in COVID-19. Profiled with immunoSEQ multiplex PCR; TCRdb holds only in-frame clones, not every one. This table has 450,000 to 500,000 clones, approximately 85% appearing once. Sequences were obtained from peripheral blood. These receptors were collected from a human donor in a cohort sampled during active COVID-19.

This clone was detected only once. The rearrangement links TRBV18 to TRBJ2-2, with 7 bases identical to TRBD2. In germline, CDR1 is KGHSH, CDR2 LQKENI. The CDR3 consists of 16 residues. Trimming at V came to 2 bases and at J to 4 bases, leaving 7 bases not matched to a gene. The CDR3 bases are TGTGCCAGCTCACCAGTGGCGGGAGTTGGCACCGGGGAGCTGTTTTTT. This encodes CASSPVAGVGTGELFF.

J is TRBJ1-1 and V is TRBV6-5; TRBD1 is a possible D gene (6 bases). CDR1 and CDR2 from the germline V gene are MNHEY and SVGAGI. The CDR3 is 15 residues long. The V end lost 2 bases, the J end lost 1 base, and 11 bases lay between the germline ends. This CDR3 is CASSYDTGQNTEAFF. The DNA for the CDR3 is TGTGCCAGCAGTTACGATACAGGGCAGAACACTGAAGCTTTCTTT.